The entry that follows covers one T cell receptor (beta chain) sequence. Its antigen is not identified. These data are taken from a study of metastatic and nonmetastatic thyroid tumors. In the study overall: Across peripheral blood and tumor or nodule tissue samples taken from malignant and benign thyroid patients, the repertoires were compared with one another.

In the original analysis: CDR3 was compared across clinicopathological groups, and the resulting differences were used to build a distant-metastasis classifier for papillary thyroid cancer. TCRdb reassembled clones from the PCR reads with MiXCR. What appears here as the V and J calls and clone size reflects TCRdb's work, not the paper's. The sample lists some 39,000 clones, about 15% seen once, with roughly 22% in the top ten. Study-level results: Relative to benign nodules, malignant thyroid tumors were reportedly characterized by significantly elevated TCR beta diversity in blood and tumor.

Looked up from germline, CDR1 is DFQATT and CDR2 is SNEGSKA (reference sequence). The CDR3 length is 15 residues. V was clipped by 6 bases and J by 0 bases; unmatched bases: 8. Among the patients, none had received any treatment before thyroid surgery. The chain carries TRBV20-1 and TRBJ1-2; 9 positions match TRBD1. The clonotype was recovered from a female donor with papillary thyroid cancer or a benign thyroid nodule (not recorded which). Some clones in this sample may be carry-over from other donors' samples. Sequenced: blood. CDR3 sequence reads: CSANGQGTANYGYTF. The CDR3 nucleotides read TGCAGTGCAAATGGACAGGGGACAGCTAACTATGGCTACACCTTC.